The 8 T cell receptor beta chains presented below share a single source sample, sequenced in a study of shared clonotypes between healthy human individuals. Here immunoSEQ multiplex PCR was the method, and the copy in TCRdb shows in-frame clones only, minus some. The repertoire holds 2 million to 2.5 million clones, with 80% to 95% as singletons. The specimen was naive CD4+ T cells from PBMCs. This sample's subset: CD45RA+ positively selected. The receptors shown here come from a man aged 18 to 29 in good health. Some clones in this sample may be carry-over from other donors' samples.

This chain connects TRBV19 to TRBJ1-1, with a weak D call TRBD1 (5 bases). The germline CDR1 and CDR2 sequences are LNHDA and SQIVND (reference sequence). The CDR3 contains 13 residues. V shed 6 bases and J shed 4 bases, with 12 bases lying between them. The CDR3 coding sequence is TGTGCCAGTAGGCCCCCGGGGGGCACTGAAGCTTTCTTT. It yields the protein CASRPPGGTEAFF. Full variable domain (remainder filled in from reference TRBV19 and TRBJ1-1): DGGITQSPKYLFRKEGQNVTLSCEQNLNHDAMYWYRQDPGQGLRLIYYSQIVNDFQKGDIAEGYSVSREKKESFPLTVTSAQKNPTAFYLCASRPPGGTEAFFGQGTRLTVV.

The chain has TRBV9 and TRBJ1-3; no definite D call. V was trimmed by 0 bases and J by 4 bases, leaving 11 bases between them. CDR1 is SGDLS and CDR2 is YYNGEE in the germline V gene. This CDR3 contains 15 residues. The CDR3 sequence: CASSVDSLGGNTIYF. CDR3 sequence (DNA): TGTGCCAGCAGCGTAGACAGCCTGGGGGGAAACACCATATATTTT.

The chain is built from TRBV2 and TRBJ2-2, with 11 bases aligning to TRBD2. In germline, CDR1 is SNHLY, CDR2 FYNNEI. The CDR3 runs to 18 residues. Unmatched junction bases numbered 10, after V lost 2 bases and J lost 5 bases. The CDR3 protein is CASSERWLAGGGTGELFF. The CDR3 DNA is TGTGCCAGCAGTGAAAGATGGCTAGCGGGAGGTGGGACCGGGGAGCTGTTTTTT.

The V call is TRBV5-1, the J call TRBJ2-5, with 9 nucleotides matching TRBD2. The CDR3 is 15 residues long. V shed 3 bases and J 3 bases; nucleotides not matched to a gene: 6. CDR1 and CDR2 from the germline V gene are SGHRS and YFSETQ. CDR3 protein: CASSSLAGVEETQYF. CDR3 nucleotide sequence: TGCGCCAGCAGCTCATTAGCGGGAGTTGAAGAGACCCAGTACTTC. Combining the CDR3 with reference TRBV5-1 and TRBJ2-5 gives the whole variable domain KAGVTQTPRYLIKTRGQQVTLSCSPISGHRSVSWYQQTPGQGLQFLFEYFSETQRNKGNFPGRFSGRQFSNSRSEMNVSTLELGDSALYLCASSSLAGVEETQYFGPGTRLLVL.

This chain's CDR3 is CASSLAWGQGGEKLFF. The CDR3 DNA reads TGTGCCAGCAGCTTAGCATGGGGACAGGGGGGTGAAAAACTGTTTTTT. The chain links TRBV7-9 to TRBJ1-4, with TRBD1 matching over 11 bases. CDR3 size: 16 residues. Germline CDR1 reads SEHNR; CDR2 reads FQNEAQ (reference sequence). V shed 0 bases, J shed 7 bases, and the junction held 4 bases outside the gene matches.

The genes are TRBV15 and TRBJ1-5, with D maybe TRBD1 (6 bases). Germline values: CDR1 LNHNV, CDR2 YYDKDF (reference sequence). The CDR3 extends over 14 amino acids. V was cut by 1 base and J by 7 bases, with 11 bases left in between. CDR3: CATSRGVGGQPQHF. DNA of the CDR3: TGTGCCACCAGCAGAGGGGTGGGGGGCCAGCCCCAGCATTTT.

As to this clone: Mismatch with germline at one junction end may stem from a read error. This chain connects TRBV28 to TRBJ1-1, with 9 positions matching TRBD1. The CDR3 is 11 residues long. The germline V gene encodes CDR1 MDHEN and CDR2 SYDVKM. The CDR3 coding sequence is TGTGCCAGCAGTTTCGGTGGGACAGGGACATTT. It codes for CASSFGGTGTF.

The chain uses TRBV7-9 and TRBJ2-3; tentatively, D is TRBD1 (6 bases). CDR3 length equals 16 residues. Per germline, CDR1 SEHNR and CDR2 FQNEAQ (reference sequence). V lost 5 bases and J lost 4, with 19 bases in between. The CDR3 loop reads CASSTRTAARPDTQYF. CDR3 in DNA: TGTGCCAGCAGCACCCGGACAGCCGCACGTCCAGATACGCAGTATTTT.